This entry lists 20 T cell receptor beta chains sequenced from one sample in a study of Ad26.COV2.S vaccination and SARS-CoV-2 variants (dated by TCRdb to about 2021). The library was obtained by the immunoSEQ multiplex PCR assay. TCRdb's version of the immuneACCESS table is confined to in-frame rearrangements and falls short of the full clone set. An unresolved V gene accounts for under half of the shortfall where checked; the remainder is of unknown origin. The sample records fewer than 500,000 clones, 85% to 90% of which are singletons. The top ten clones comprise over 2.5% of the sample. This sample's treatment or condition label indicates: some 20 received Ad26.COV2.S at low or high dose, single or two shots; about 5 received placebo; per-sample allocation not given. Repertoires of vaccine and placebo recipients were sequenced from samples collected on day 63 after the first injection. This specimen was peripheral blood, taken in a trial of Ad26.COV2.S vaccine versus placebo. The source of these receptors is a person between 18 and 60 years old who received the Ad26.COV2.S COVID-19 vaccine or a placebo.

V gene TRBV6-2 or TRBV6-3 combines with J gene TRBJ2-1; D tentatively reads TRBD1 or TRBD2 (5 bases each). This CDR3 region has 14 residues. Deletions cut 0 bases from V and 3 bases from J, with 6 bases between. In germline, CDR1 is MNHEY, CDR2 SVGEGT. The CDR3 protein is CASSYSGVYNEQFF. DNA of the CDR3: TGTGCCAGCAGTTACTCGGGGGTCTACAATGAGCAGTTCTTC.

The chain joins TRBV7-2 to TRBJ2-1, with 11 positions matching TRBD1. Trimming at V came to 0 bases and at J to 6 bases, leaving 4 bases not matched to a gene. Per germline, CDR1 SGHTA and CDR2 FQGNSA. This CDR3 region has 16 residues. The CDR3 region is CASSLAGTGGANEQFF. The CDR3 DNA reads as TGTGCCAGCAGCTTAGCCGGGACAGGGGGTGCCAATGAGCAGTTCTTC.

The CDR3 sequence is CATSRVGGELFF. In DNA, the CDR3 is TGTGCCACCAGCAGAGTGGGCGGGGAGCTGTTTTTT. The rearrangement uses TRBV15 and TRBJ2-2; D ambiguous. The CDR3 runs to 12 residues. Between the trimmed V and J ends, which lost 1 base and 7 bases, there was a span of 4 bases. Germline V gene lookup returns CDR1 LNHNV and CDR2 YYDKDF (reference sequence).

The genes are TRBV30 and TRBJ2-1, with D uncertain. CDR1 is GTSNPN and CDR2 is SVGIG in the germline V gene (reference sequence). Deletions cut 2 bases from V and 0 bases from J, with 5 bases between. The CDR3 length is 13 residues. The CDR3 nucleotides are TGTGCCTGGAGTTCCAGCTCCTACAATGAGCAGTTCTTC. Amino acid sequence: CAWSSSSYNEQFF.

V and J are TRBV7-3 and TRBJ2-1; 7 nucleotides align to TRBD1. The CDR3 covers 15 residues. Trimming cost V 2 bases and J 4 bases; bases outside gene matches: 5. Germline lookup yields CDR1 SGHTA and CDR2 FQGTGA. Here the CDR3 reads CASSLHSGQYNEQFF. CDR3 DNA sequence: TGTGCCAGCAGCTTACATTCGGGACAGTACAATGAGCAGTTCTTC. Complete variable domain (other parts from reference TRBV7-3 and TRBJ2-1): GAGVSQTPSNKVTEKGKYVELRCDPISGHTALYWYRQSLGQGPEFLIYFQGTGAADDSGLPNDRFFAVRPEGSVSTLKIQRTERGDSAVYLCASSLHSGQYNEQFFGPGTRLTVL.

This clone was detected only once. The CDR3 nucleotides are TGTGCCAGCAGTTACACGTCCCGGGCGGAGCAGTACTTC. Translation: CASSYTSRAEQYF. The V gene is TRBV6-6, the J gene TRBJ2-7; D gene uncertain. The ends were cut back, 2 bases at V and 7 bases at J, with 12 bases in the middle. This CDR3 is built from 13 residues. From germline, CDR1 is MNHNY and CDR2 SVGAGI (reference sequence).

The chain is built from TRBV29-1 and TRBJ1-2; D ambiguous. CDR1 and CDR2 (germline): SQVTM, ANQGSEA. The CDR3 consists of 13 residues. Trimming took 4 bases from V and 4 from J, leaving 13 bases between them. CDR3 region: CSVGSPQFYGYTF. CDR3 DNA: TGCAGCGTTGGCAGTCCTCAATTCTATGGCTACACCTTC. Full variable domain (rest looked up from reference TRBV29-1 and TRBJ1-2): SAVISQKPSRDICQRGTSLTIQCQVDSQVTMMFWYRQQPGQSLTLIATANQGSEATYESGFVIDKFPISRPNLTFSTLTVSNMSPEDSSIYLCSVGSPQFYGYTFGSGTRLTVV.

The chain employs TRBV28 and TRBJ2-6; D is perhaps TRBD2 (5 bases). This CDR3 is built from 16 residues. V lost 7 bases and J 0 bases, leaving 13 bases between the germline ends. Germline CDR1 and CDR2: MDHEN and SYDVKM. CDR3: CASTFSGSSGANVLTF. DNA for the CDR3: TGTGCCAGCACCTTTAGTGGGAGCTCTGGGGCCAACGTCCTGACTTTC.

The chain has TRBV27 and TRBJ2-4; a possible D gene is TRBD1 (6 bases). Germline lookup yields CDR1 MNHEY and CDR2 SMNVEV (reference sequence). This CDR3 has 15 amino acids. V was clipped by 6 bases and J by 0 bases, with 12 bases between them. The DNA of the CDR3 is TGTGCCAGCAGCGGGACAAGACTAGCCAAAAACATTCAGTACTTC. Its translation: CASSGTRLAKNIQYF.

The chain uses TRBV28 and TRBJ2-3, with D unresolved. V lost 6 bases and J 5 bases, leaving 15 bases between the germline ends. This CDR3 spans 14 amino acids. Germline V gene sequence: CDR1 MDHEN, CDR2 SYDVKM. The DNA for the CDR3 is TGTGCCAGCAGGCACCACCTTCCGCAAGATACGCAGTATTTT. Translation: CASRHHLPQDTQYF.

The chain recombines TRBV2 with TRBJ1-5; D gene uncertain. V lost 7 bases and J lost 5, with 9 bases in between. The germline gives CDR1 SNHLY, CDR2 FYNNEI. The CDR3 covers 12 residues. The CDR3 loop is CASNGPYQPQHF. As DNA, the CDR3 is TGTGCCAGCAACGGACCATATCAGCCCCAGCATTTT.

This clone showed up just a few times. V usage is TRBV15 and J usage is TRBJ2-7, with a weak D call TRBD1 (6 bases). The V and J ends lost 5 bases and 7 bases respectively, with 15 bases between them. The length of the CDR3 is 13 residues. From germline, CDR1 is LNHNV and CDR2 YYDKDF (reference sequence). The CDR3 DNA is TGTGCCACCAGCTTCGGACAGTACGGGGAGCAGTACTTC. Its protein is CATSFGQYGEQYF.

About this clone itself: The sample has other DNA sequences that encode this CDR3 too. CDR3 sequence reads: CASSQSGSTDTQYF. CDR3 bases: TGTGCCAGCAGCCAAAGCGGTAGCACAGATACGCAGTATTTT. This chain links TRBV7-3 with TRBJ2-3; TRBD2 might be the D (5 bases). Germline V gene data show CDR1 as SGHTA and CDR2 as FQGTGA. V lost 5 bases and J lost 0, with 9 bases in between. This CDR3 is 14 amino acids long.

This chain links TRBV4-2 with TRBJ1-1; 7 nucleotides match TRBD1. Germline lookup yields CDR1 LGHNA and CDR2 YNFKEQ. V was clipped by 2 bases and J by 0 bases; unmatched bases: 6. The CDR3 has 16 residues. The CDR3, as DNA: TGTGCCAGCAGCCAACCGAGGGGACAGTTGAACACTGAAGCTTTCTTT. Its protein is CASSQPRGQLNTEAFF.

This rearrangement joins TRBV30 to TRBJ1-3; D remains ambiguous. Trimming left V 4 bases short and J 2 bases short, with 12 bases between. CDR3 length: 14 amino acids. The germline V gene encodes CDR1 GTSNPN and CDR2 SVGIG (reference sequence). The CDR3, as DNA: TGTGCCTGGACGAGGGTCGTGACTGGAAACACCATATATTTT. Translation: CAWTRVVTGNTIYF. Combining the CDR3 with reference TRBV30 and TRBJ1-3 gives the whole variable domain SQTIHQWPATLVQPVGSPLSLECTVEGTSNPNLYWYRQAAGRGLQLLFYSVGIGQISSEVPQNLSASRPQDRQFILSSKKLLLSDSGFYLCAWTRVVTGNTIYFGEGSWLTVV.

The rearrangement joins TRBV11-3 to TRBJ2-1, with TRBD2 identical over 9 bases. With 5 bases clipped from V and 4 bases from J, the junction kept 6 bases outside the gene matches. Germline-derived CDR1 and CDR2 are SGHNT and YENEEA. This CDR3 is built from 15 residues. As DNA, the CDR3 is TGTGCCAGCAGCACCCTAGCGGGACCATACAATGAGCAGTTCTTC. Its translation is CASSTLAGPYNEQFF.

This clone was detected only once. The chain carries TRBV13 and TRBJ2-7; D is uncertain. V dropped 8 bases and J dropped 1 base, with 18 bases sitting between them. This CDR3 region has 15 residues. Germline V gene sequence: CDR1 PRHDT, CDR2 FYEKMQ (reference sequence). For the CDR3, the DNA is TGTGCCAGCGGCCGCAGGCAGTCGCCTTCCTACGAGCAGTACGTC. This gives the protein CASGRRQSPSYEQYV.

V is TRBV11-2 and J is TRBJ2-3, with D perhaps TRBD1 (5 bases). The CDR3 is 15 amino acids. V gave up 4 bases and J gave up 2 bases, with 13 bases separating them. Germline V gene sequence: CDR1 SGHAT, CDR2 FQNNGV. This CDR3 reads CASSSTGFFTDTQYF. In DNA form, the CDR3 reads TGTGCCAGCAGCTCAACAGGTTTCTTCACAGATACGCAGTATTTT.

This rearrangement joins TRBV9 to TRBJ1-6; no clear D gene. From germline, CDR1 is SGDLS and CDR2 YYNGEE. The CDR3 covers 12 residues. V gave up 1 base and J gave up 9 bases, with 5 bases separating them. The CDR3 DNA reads TGTGCCAGCAGCGTAATCGGTTCACCCCTCCACTTT. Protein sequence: CASSVIGSPLHF.

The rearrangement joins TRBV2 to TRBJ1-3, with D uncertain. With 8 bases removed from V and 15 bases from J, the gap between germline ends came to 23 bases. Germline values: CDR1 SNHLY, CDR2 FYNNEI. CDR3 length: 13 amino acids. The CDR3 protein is CASGKDQGRSTYF. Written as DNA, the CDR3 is TGTGCCAGCGGTAAAGACCAAGGGAGATCAACATATTTT.